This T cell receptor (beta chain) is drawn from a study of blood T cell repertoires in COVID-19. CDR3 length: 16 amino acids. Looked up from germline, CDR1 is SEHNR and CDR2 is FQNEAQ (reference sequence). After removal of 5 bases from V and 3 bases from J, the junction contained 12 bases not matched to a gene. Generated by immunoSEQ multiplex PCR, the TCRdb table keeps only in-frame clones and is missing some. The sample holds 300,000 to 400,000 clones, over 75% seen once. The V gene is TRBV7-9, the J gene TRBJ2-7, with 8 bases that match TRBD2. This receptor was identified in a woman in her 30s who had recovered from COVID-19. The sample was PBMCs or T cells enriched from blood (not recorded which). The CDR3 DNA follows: TGTGCCAGCAGCACCGGACTAGCCGACCCTGTCTACGAGCAGTACTTC. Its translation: CASSTGLADPVYEQYF.